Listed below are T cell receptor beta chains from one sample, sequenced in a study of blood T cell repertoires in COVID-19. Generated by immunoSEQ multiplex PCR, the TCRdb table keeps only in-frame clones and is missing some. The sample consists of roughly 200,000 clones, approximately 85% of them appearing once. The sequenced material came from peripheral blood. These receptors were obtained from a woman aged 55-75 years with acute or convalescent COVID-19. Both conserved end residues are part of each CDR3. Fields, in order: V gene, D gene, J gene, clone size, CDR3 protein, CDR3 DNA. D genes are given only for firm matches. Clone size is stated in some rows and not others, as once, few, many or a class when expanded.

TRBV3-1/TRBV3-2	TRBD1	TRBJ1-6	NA	CASSARQGSPLHF	TGTGCCAGCAGCGCTAGACAGGGGTCACCCCTCCACTTT
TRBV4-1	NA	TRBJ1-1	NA	CASSHTGWAFF	TGCGCCAGCAGCCACACAGGATGGGCTTTCTTT
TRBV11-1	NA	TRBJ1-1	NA	CASSRGTAGIEAFF	TGTGCCAGCAGCCGCGGGACCGCGGGGATTGAAGCTTTCTTT
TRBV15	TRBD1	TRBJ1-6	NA	CATSRDQATGVSPLHF	TGTGCCACCAGCAGAGATCAAGCGACAGGGGTATCACCCCTCCACTTT
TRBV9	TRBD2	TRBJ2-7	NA	CASSPGLGYEQYF	TGTGCCAGCAGCCCGGGACTAGGCTACGAGCAGTACTTC
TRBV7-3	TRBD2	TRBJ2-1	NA	CASSLTRLAGNEQFF	TGTGCCAGCAGCTTAACGCGACTAGCGGGAAACGAGCAGTTCTTC
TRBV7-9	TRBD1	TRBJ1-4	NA	CASSAGTGGFNEKLFF	TGTGCCAGCAGCGCCGGGACAGGAGGGTTTAATGAAAAACTGTTTTTT
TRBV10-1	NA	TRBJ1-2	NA	CASSDGGSNYGYTF	TGCGCCAGCAGCGATGGAGGGAGTAACTATGGCTACACCTTC
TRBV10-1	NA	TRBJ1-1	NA	CASSEVGGRAFF	TGCGCCAGCAGTGAGGTGGGGGGGAGAGCTTTCTTT
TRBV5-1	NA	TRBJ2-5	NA	CASSLGQQETQYF	TGCGCCAGCAGCTTAGGACAACAAGAGACCCAGTACTTC
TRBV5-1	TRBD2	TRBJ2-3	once	CASQRLAGFTDTQYF	TGCGCCAGTCAGAGACTAGCGGGATTCACAGATACGCAGTATTTT
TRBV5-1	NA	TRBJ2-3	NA	CASSEGADSITDTQYF	TGCGCCAGCAGCGAGGGAGCGGACTCGATCACAGATACGCAGTATTTT
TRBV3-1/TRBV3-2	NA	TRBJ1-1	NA	CASSQDSKGGAFF	TGTGCCAGCAGCCAAGATAGTAAAGGGGGAGCTTTCTTT
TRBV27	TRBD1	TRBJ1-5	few	CASSLTGWGNQPQHF	TGTGCCAGCAGCCTGACAGGGTGGGGTAATCAGCCCCAGCATTTT
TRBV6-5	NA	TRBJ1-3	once	CASNAGSGNTIYF	TGTGCCAGCAATGCCGGGTCCGGAAACACCATATATTTT
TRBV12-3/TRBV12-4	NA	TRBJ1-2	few	CASSLSNYGYTF	TGTGCCAGCAGTTTAAGCAACTATGGCTACACCTTC
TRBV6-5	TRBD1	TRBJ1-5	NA	CASTPDRGSNQPQHF	TGTGCCAGCACCCCGGACAGGGGAAGCAATCAGCCCCAGCATTTT
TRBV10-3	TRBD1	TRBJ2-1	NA	CAIKAGGNNEQFF	TGTGCCATCAAGGCAGGGGGCAACAATGAGCAGTTCTTC
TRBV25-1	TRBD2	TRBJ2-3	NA	CASSGPTSGRTDTQYF	TGTGCCAGCAGTGGGCCGACTAGCGGTCGCACAGATACGCAGTATTTT
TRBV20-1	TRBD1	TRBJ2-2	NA	CSASPQGVAGELFF	TGCAGTGCTAGTCCACAGGGGGTGGCAGGGGAGCTGTTTTTT
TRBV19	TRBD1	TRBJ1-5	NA	CASSDRGGQPQHF	TGTGCCAGTAGTGACAGGGGTGGACAGCCCCAGCATTTT
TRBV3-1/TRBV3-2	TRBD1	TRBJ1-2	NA	CASSQYLDRGRDGYTF	TGTGCCAGCAGCCAGTACTTGGACAGGGGGAGAGATGGCTACACCTTC
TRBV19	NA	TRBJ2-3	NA	CASTQKGVGTDTQYF	TGTGCCAGTACCCAGAAGGGAGTCGGAACAGATACGCAGTATTTT
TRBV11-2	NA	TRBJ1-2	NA	CASSLDTKNYGYTF	TGTGCCAGCAGCTTAGATACAAAGAACTATGGCTACACCTTC
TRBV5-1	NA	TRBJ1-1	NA	CASSSIRGTTEAFF	TGCGCCAGCAGCTCCATCAGGGGCACCACTGAAGCTTTCTTT
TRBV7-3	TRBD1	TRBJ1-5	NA	CASSLLEGQGLNQPQHF	TGTGCCAGCAGTTTATTGGAGGGACAGGGCCTCAATCAGCCCCAGCATTTT
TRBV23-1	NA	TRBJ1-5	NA	CASSQSRQANQPQHF	TGCGCCAGCAGTCAATCGAGACAGGCCAATCAGCCCCAGCATTTT
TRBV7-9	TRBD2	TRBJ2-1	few	CASSWTSGNEQFF	TGTGCCAGCAGCTGGACTAGCGGGAATGAGCAGTTCTTC
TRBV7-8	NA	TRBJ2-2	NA	CASSLTGVKTGELFF	TGTGCCAGCAGCTTAACGGGAGTTAAAACCGGGGAGCTGTTTTTT
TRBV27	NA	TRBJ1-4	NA	CASSRGGGWEKLFF	TGTGCCAGCAGCCGCGGGGGAGGTTGGGAAAAACTGTTTTTT
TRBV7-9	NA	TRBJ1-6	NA	CASSLGGNSPLHF	TGTGCCAGCAGCTTGGGGGGAAATTCACCCCTCCACTTT
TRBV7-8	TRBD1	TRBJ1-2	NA	CASSLGTGGRYGYTF	TGTGCCAGCAGCTTAGGGACAGGGGGCCGCTATGGCTACACCTTC
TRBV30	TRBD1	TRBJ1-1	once	CAWSRDSEAFF	TGTGCCTGGAGTCGGGACAGTGAAGCTTTCTTT
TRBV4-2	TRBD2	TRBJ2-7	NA	CASSQGAGTSAETYEQYF	TGTGCCAGCAGCCAAGGTGCCGGGACTAGCGCGGAGACCTACGAGCAGTACTTC
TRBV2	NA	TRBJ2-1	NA	CASNRDSLLNEQFF	TGTGCCAGCAACCGGGACTCCCTTCTCAATGAGCAGTTCTTC
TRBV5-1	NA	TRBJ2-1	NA	CASSLGGLDASEQFF	TGCGCCAGCAGCTTGGGGGGACTTGATGCCAGTGAGCAGTTCTTC
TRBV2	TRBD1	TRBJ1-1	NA	CASSRQGLNTEAFF	TGTGCCAGCAGTAGACAGGGGCTTAACACTGAAGCTTTCTTT
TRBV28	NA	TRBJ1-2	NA	CASSVLGLRGYTF	TGTGCCAGCAGCGTACTCGGACTTCGGGGCTACACCTTC
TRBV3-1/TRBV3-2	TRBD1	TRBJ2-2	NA	CASIPGQGYTGELFF	TGTGCCAGCATCCCTGGACAGGGGTACACCGGGGAGCTGTTTTTT
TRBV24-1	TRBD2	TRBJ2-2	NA	CATGGLVNTGELFF	TGTGCCACCGGGGGACTAGTCAATACCGGGGAGCTGTTTTTT
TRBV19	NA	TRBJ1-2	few	CASMIGGYGYTF	TGTGCCAGTATGATCGGAGGATATGGCTACACCTTC
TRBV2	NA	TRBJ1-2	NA	CASRELTGWNYGYTF	TGTGCCAGCAGAGAACTGACAGGATGGAACTATGGCTACACCTTC
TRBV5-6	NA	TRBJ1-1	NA	CASSLAQANTEAFF	TGTGCCAGCAGCTTAGCTCAAGCGAACACTGAAGCTTTCTTT
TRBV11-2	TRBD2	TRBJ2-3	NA	CASSLGLAGRGDTQYF	TGTGCCAGCAGCTTAGGTCTAGCGGGGAGGGGAGATACGCAGTATTTT
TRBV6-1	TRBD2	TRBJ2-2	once	CASSAFRTSAKGTGELFF	TGTGCCAGCAGTGCCTTCAGGACTAGCGCTAAGGGCACCGGGGAGCTGTTTTTT
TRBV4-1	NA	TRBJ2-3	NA	CASSQGAQRRTSNPDTQYF	TGCGCCAGCAGCCAAGGGGCCCAAAGGCGGACATCCAATCCAGATACGCAGTATTTT
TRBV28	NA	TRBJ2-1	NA	CASRLGLYNEQFF	TGTGCCAGCAGATTGGGCCTCTACAATGAGCAGTTCTTC
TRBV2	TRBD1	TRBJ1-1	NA	CASSDRTGAPEAFF	TGTGCCAGCAGTGACCGGACAGGGGCTCCCGAAGCTTTCTTT
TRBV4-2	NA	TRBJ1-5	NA	CASSQEGGPNQPQHF	TGTGCCAGCAGCCAAGAAGGAGGACCAAATCAGCCCCAGCATTTT
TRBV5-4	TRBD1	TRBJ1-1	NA	CASSVGTAMNTEAFF	TGTGCCAGCAGCGTCGGGACAGCTATGAACACTGAAGCTTTCTTT
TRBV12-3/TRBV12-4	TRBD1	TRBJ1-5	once	CASSSDRESPQHF	TGTGCCAGCAGCTCGGACAGGGAAAGTCCCCAGCATTTT
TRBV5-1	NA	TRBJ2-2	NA	CASSPSGTNTGELFF	TGCGCCAGCAGCCCCTCCGGGACGAACACCGGGGAGCTGTTTTTT
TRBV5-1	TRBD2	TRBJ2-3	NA	CASSKGLASDTQYF	TGCGCCAGCAGCAAGGGACTAGCGTCAGATACGCAGTATTTT
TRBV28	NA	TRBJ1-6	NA	CASSLPDSLESYNSPLHF	TGTGCCAGCAGTTTACCCGACAGCCTGGAAAGTTATAATTCACCCCTCCACTTT